The next 19 T cell receptor beta chains were all read from a single sample in a study of radiotherapy plus CTLA-4 blockade in lung cancer. The protocol was immunoSEQ multiplex PCR, while the TCRdb copy is restricted to in-frame clones and leaves out a portion. The sample includes about 19,000 clones, around 86% of them seen just once. The input for sequencing was peripheral blood, taken from a patient treated with radiotherapy plus ipilimumab. Receptors were obtained from a human donor with non-small cell lung cancer whose response to radiotherapy plus ipilimumab could not be evaluated.

CDR3 sequence: CASSSRQADYEQYF. The CDR3 coding sequence is TGTGCCAGCAGTTCCCGACAGGCGGACTACGAGCAGTACTTC. The chain couples TRBV28 to TRBJ2-7, with a tentative D call TRBD1 (6 bases). The CDR3 spans 14 residues. CDR1 is MDHEN, CDR2 SYDVKM, per germline. V was cut by 4 bases and J by 3 bases, with 13 bases left in between.

This chain links TRBV5-4 with TRBJ2-2, with TRBD1 identical over 12 bases. Germline CDR1 reads SGHNT; CDR2 reads YYREEE (reference sequence). V lost 4 bases, J lost 4 bases, and 5 bases stayed unmatched. This CDR3 has 16 amino acids. CDR3 protein: CASSPGTGGSTGELFF. CDR3 bases: TGTGCCAGCAGCCCCGGGACAGGGGGCTCCACCGGGGAGCTGTTTTTT.

The chain employs TRBV19 and TRBJ2-2; 8 bases match TRBD2. With V trimmed by 2 bases and J by 5 bases, 16 bases remained unmatched. The length of the CDR3 is 19 residues. The V gene's germline CDR1 is LNHDA and CDR2 SQIVND (reference sequence). CDR3 protein: CASSIHRAGLAGSTGELFF. The CDR3 nucleotides are TGTGCCAGTAGTATACACAGGGCTGGACTAGCAGGCTCTACCGGGGAGCTGTTTTTT.

The chain recombines TRBV28 with TRBJ2-2, with TRBD2 as a possible D gene (5 bases). Trimming removed 7 bases at V and 8 bases at J, with 8 bases between. Germline V gene sequence: CDR1 MDHEN, CDR2 SYDVKM. The CDR3 extends over 11 amino acids. CDR3 residues: CASTPGGELFF. The CDR3 nucleotides read TGTGCCAGCACCCCGGGAGGGGAGCTGTTTTTT.

This clone was found a few times. J is TRBJ2-3 and V is TRBV5-5; 7 bases match TRBD2. Losses at the gene ends were 4 bases for V and 2 bases for J; bases not matched to a gene: 7. This CDR3 contains 15 residues. Germline CDR1 is SGHKS and CDR2 is YYEKEE (reference sequence). CDR3 DNA sequence: TGTGCCAGCAGCCTCAGCGGGACGCTCACAGATACGCAGTATTTT. Its translation is CASSLSGTLTDTQYF.

The CDR3 here is CASSQSGTGADTQYF. The CDR3 DNA reads TGCGCCAGCAGCCAATCCGGGACAGGGGCAGATACGCAGTATTTT. The chain links TRBV4-1 to TRBJ2-3; 10 nucleotides align to TRBD1. V dropped 2 bases and J dropped 4; count of bases not matched to a gene: 3. CDR3 length: 15 residues. The germline V gene has CDR1 MGHRA and CDR2 YSYEKL.

V gene TRBV6-1 combines with J gene TRBJ1-5; D is unclear. Looked up from germline, CDR1 is MNHNS and CDR2 is SASEGT. The CDR3 totals 13 residues. V lost 3 bases and J 3 bases, leaving 6 bases between the germline ends. The CDR3 sequence is CASSESDNQPQHF. As DNA, the CDR3 is TGTGCCAGCAGTGAGTCAGACAATCAGCCCCAGCATTTT.

A few counts support this clone. This chain connects TRBV5-6 to TRBJ2-4; tentatively, D is TRBD2 (8 bases). The CDR3 covers 19 residues. Trimming took off 4 bases at V and 3 bases at J, with 26 bases between the two ends. Germline V CDR1 and CDR2: SGHDT, YYEEEE. The CDR3 loop is CASSGRQGIGRGVKNIQYF. CDR3 DNA sequence: TGTGCCAGCAGCGGACGACAGGGTATCGGGAGGGGGGTCAAAAACATTCAGTACTTC.

The rearrangement uses TRBV19 and TRBJ2-1, with 7 bases lining up with TRBD1. Germline V CDR1 and CDR2: LNHDA, SQIVND (reference sequence). Trimming took 4 bases from V and 0 from J; bases not matched to a gene: 6. CDR3 length: 16 amino acids. The CDR3, as DNA: TGTGCCAGTAGTACCCGACAGGGCCTCTCCTACAATGAGCAGTTCTTC. As protein: CASSTRQGLSYNEQFF.

V is TRBV7-2 and J is TRBJ1-2; 7 bases align to TRBD1. CDR3 length: 16 residues. Germline V lookup: CDR1 SGHTA, CDR2 FQGNSA. Trimming at V came to 2 bases and at J to 2 bases, leaving 8 bases not matched to a gene. The CDR3 bases are TGTGCCAGCAGCTTAATCGGAGGGACAGCCAACTATGGCTACACCTTC. It yields the protein CASSLIGGTANYGYTF.

The V call is TRBV2, the J call TRBJ1-1; 8 bases map to TRBD1. This CDR3 region has 15 residues. Germline assignment: CDR1 SNHLY and CDR2 FYNNEI. The ends lost 2 bases at V and 0 bases at J; junction bases unmatched: 2. The CDR3 loop is CASSEQGALNTEAFF. The CDR3 DNA reads TGTGCCAGCAGTGAACAGGGGGCCCTGAACACTGAAGCTTTCTTT.

The chain links TRBV5-8 to TRBJ1-5, with D perhaps matching TRBD1 (5 bases). CDR1 is SGHTS and CDR2 is YDEGEE in the germline V gene. This CDR3 spans 13 amino acids. The V end was cut by 8 bases, the J end by 0 bases, with 9 bases between. CDR3 bases: TGTGCCAGTAACAGGATTAGCAATCAGCCCCAGCATTTT. Translated, it gives CASNRISNQPQHF.

This chain connects TRBV7-6 to TRBJ2-1; D is possibly TRBD1 (5 bases). The CDR3 sequence is 15 residues long. Germline CDR1 reads SGHVS; CDR2 reads FNYEAQ. Trimming shortened V by 2 bases and J by 1 base, and 9 bases separated the two germline ends. The CDR3 DNA is TGTGCCAGCAGCTTAAGCCAGGGTTCCTACAATGAGCAGTTCTTC. The encoded protein is CASSLSQGSYNEQFF.

The CDR3 DNA is TGCGCCAGCAGCCGGTCCCCAGTTACCTCAGGGTCCACAGATACGCAGTATTTT. Translation: CASSRSPVTSGSTDTQYF. The chain uses TRBV4-3 and TRBJ2-3; D may be TRBD1 (5 bases). This CDR3 region has 18 residues. Trimming removed 4 bases from V and 2 bases from J, with 22 bases in between. The germline V gene has CDR1 LGHNA and CDR2 YSLEER.

V gene TRBV9 combines with J gene TRBJ1-3; D ambiguous. Trimming left V 0 bases short and J 0 bases short, with 10 bases between. This CDR3 spans 16 amino acids. Germline assignment: CDR1 SGDLS and CDR2 YYNGEE. CDR3 sequence: CASSVGGSLSGNTIYF. As DNA, the CDR3 is TGTGCCAGCAGCGTAGGCGGCAGCCTCTCTGGAAACACCATATATTTT.

This chain joins TRBV2 and TRBJ1-1, with a weak D call TRBD1 (5 bases). V gave up 6 bases and J gave up 0 bases, with 11 bases separating them. CDR1 and CDR2 from the germline V gene are SNHLY and FYNNEI. The CDR3 contains 14 residues. This chain's CDR3 is CASSPGGVNTEAFF. The DNA of the CDR3 is TGTGCCAGCAGCCCCGGAGGGGTGAACACTGAAGCTTTCTTT.

The chain links TRBV5-1 to TRBJ2-3; 9 bases match TRBD2. Germline V CDR1 and CDR2: SGHRS, YFSETQ. The CDR3 totals 14 residues. J was trimmed by 5 bases and V by 5 bases; bases with no gene match: 6. The CDR3 protein is CASRAGGPGDTQYF. CDR3 DNA sequence: TGCGCCAGCAGGGCGGGAGGGCCGGGAGATACGCAGTATTTT.

In its sample, this clone was seen a few times. The chain joins TRBV19 to TRBJ2-3; the D gene is possibly TRBD2 (5 bases). Germline CDR1 reads LNHDA; CDR2 reads SQIVND (reference sequence). V dropped 3 bases and J dropped 0 bases, with 10 bases sitting between them. The CDR3 length is 15 residues. CDR3 nucleotide sequence: TGTGCCAGTAGTATTACAGCGGCTAGCACAGATACGCAGTATTTT. Its protein product is CASSITAASTDTQYF.

This clone was picked up a small number of times. The chain couples TRBV2 to TRBJ2-1; 7 positions match TRBD2. V gave up 6 bases and J gave up 9 bases; unmatched junction bases: 11. Germline V gives CDR1 SNHLY, CDR2 FYNNEI. The CDR3 runs 14 residues. The CDR3 nucleotides are TGTGCCAGCAGCCCGGGCGGGGGTTTAGGTGAGCAGTTCTTC. This encodes CASSPGGGLGEQFF.